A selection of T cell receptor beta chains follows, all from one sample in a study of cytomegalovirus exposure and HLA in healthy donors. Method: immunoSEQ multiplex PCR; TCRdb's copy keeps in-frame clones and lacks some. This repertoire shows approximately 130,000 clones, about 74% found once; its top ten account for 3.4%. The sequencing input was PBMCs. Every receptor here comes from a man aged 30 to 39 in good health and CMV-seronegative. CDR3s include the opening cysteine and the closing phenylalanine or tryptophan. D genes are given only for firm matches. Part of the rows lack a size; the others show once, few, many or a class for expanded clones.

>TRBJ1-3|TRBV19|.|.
TGTGCCACTGCCGAAGACAGATACTCTGGAAACACCATATATTTT
CATAEDRYSGNTIYF
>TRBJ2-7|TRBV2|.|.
TGTGCCAGCAGTGTGACTAGCTCCTACGAGCAGTACTTC
CASSVTSSYEQYF
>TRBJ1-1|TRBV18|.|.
TGTGCCAGCTCACCACCTATGGGGGCGCCGACTGAAGCTTTCTTT
CASSPPMGAPTEAFF
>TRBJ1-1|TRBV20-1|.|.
TGCAGTGCTCGTATATCCACTGAAGCTTTCTTT
CSARISTEAFF
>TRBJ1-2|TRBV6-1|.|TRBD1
TGTGCCAGCAGTGACCAGGGGGCAGGGGGCTACACCTTC
CASSDQGAGGYTF
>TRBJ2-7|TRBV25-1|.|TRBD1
TGTGCCAGCAGTCCAGGGGGTTACGAGCAGTACTTC
CASSPGGYEQYF
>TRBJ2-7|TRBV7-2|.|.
TGTGCCAGCAGCGCACCAGGTGGTACCTACGAGCAGTACTTC
CASSAPGGTYEQYF
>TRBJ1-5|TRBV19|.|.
TGTGCCAGTAGCCTCGGGACTGGGGGACAGCCCCAGCATTTT
CASSLGTGGQPQHF
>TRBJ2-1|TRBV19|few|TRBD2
TGTGCCAGTAGCACGGGGGGGACTAGCGGGCTATCTGAGCAGTTCTTC
CASSTGGTSGLSEQFF
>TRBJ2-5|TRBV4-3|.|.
TGCGCCAGCAGCCAAGGGCCCGGATTGGGCCAGGAGACCCAGTACTTC
CASSQGPGLGQETQYF
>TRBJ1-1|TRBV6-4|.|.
TGTGCCAGCAGCCGGGAGAGTCGAACTGAAGCTTTCTTT
CASSRESRTEAFF
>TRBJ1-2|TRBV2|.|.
TGTGCCAGCAGTGAAAAGTCTTTTGGCAATAACTATGGCTACACCTTC
CASSEKSFGNNYGYTF
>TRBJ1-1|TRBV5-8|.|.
TGTGCCAGCAGCTTGAATGGGGCGGGAGACACTGAAGCTTTCTTT
CASSLNGAGDTEAFF
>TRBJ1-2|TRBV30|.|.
TGTGCCTGGAACCCGCCGGGATCCTCCTATGGCTACACCTTC
CAWNPPGSSYGYTF
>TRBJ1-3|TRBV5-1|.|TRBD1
TGCGCCAGCAGCTTGGGGTACAGGGGAGCTGGAAACACCATATATTTT
CASSLGYRGAGNTIYF
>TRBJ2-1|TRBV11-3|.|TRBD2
TGTGCCAGCAGCCAGGGCGGGAGCTCCTACAATGAGCAGTTCTTC
CASSQGGSSYNEQFF
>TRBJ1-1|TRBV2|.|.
TGTGCCAGTCGAACAGCTTCCTCCCCCCCTGAAGCTTTCTTT
CASRTASSPPEAFF
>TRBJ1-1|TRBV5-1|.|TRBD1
TGCGCCAGCAGCTCTAACAGGGGGATAGGCACTGAAGCTTTCTTT
CASSSNRGIGTEAFF
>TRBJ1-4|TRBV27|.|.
TGTGCCAGCAGATTGGCGGCGAATGAAAAACTGTTTTTT
CASRLAANEKLFF
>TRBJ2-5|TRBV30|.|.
TGTGCCTGGAGTTCTGGGACTGGTAATCAGTACTTC
CAWSSGTGNQYF
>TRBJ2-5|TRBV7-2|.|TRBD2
TGTGCCAGCAGCTTCCCTAGCGGGGGGGCCCAAAAAGAGACCCAGTACTTC
CASSFPSGGAQKETQYF
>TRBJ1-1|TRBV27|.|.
TGTGCCAGCAGTTTGAAAAGGGGCGCTGAAGCTTTCTTT
CASSLKRGAEAFF
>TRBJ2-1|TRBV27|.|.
TGTGCCAGCAGTCCCCGAGGGGGCTCCTACAATGAGCAGTTCTTC
CASSPRGGSYNEQFF
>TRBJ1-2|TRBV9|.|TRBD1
TGTGCCAGCAGCGCAGGACAGGGAGGTAACTATGGCTACACCTTC
CASSAGQGGNYGYTF
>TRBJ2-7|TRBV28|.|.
TGTGCCAGCAGGCGGGACGCAGTCGTGAGTGAGCAGTACTTC
CASRRDAVVSEQYF
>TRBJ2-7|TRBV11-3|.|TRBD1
TGTGCCAGCAGCCTGACAGGGATCGAGCAGTACTTC
CASSLTGIEQYF
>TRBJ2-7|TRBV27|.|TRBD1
TGTGCCAGCAGTTTAAGGGACAGCGTGTTGTACGAGCAGTACTTC
CASSLRDSVLYEQYF
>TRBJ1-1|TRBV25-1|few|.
TGTGCCAGCAGTGAATCAACAGTGAACACTGAAGCTTTCTTT
CASSESTVNTEAFF
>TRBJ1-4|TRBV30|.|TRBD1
TGTGCCTGGAGTCCCCCTCTCCCGACAGGGGGCAAGGAAAAACTGTTTTTT
CAWSPPLPTGGKEKLFF
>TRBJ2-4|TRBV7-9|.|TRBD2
TGTGCCAGCAGCAACCCCGGGACTAGCGGGAGTTGGGCCAAAAACATTCAGTACTTC
CASSNPGTSGSWAKNIQYF
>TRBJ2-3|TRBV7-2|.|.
TGTGCCAGCAGCTTTACTGGGGCTGATACGCAGTATTTT
CASSFTGADTQYF
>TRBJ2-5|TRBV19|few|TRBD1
TGTGCCAGTAGTTCTCGGGACAGGGGGCGAGAGACCCAGTACTTC
CASSSRDRGRETQYF
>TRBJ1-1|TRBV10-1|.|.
TGCGCCAGCAGTGAAGGGGACATGAACACTGAAGATTTCTTT
CASSEGDMNTEDFF
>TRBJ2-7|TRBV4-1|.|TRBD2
TGCGCCAGCAGCCAAGCAGCTCTAGCGGGAGACCAAGGAGAGCAGTACTTC
CASSQAALAGDQGEQYF
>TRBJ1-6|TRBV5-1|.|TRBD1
TGCGCCAGCAGCTTGGCCCGACAGGGTGTCGGTTCACCCCTCCACTTT
CASSLARQGVGSPLHF
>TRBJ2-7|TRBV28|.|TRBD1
TGTGCCAGCAGTACGCCGGGGACAGGGGGCGACGAGCAGTACTTC
CASSTPGTGGDEQYF
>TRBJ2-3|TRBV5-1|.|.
TGCGCCAGCAGCTTGGGACTGCAGGGTGCAGATACGCAGTATTTT
CASSLGLQGADTQYF
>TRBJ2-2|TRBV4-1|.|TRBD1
TGCGCCAGCAGCCGTGGACAGGGGGCGAACACCGGGGAGCTGTTTTTT
CASSRGQGANTGELFF
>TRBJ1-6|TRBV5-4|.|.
TGTGCCAGCAGACTACAGGGAGGGGCCAATTCACCCCTCCACTTT
CASRLQGGANSPLHF
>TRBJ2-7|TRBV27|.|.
TGTGCCAGCAGTTTAAAACAATTATACGAGCAGTACTTC
CASSLKQLYEQYF
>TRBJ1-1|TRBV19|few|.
TGTGCCAGTACGGTCCTCAGAGGACACGGAAACACTGAAGCTTTCTTT
CASTVLRGHGNTEAFF
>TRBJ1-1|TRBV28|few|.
TGTGCCAGCAGTCCAGTCCAGGGGCTTGAAGCTTTCTTT
CASSPVQGLEAFF
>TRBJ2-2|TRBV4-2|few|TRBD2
TGTGCCAGCAGCCAAGGGACTAGCGACACCGGGGAGCTGTTTTTT
CASSQGTSDTGELFF
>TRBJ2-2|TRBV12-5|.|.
TGTGCTAGTGGTTTGGCGGACAGCGAGCTGTTTTTT
CASGLADSELFF
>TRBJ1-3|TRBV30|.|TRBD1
TGTGCCTGGGGACAGGGAGGTGGAAACACCATATATTTT
CAWGQGGGNTIYF
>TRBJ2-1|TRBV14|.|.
TGTGCCACCACGAGGGATAACAGTTACAATGAGCAGTTCTTC
CATTRDNSYNEQFF
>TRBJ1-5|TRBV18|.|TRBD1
TGTGCCAGCTCACCTAAGACAGGGAAAGAGGGGCAGCATTTT
CASSPKTGKEGQHF
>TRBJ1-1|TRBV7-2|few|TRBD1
TGTGCCAGCAGCTTACAGGGGGCTAGTGAAGCTTTCTTT
CASSLQGASEAFF
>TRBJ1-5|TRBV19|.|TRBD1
TGTGCCAGTAGGAGACAGGGAGGTCAGCCCCAGCATTTT
CASRRQGGQPQHF
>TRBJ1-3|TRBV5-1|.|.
TGCGCCAGCAGCTTCCGAGGAGCCGGTGAGCCCATATATTTT
CASSFRGAGEPIYF
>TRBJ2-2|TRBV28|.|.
TGTGCCAGCAGTTTCCCTAACACCGGGGAGCTGTTTTTT
CASSFPNTGELFF
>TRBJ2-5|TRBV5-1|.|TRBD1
TGCGCCAGCAGCTTGGGGGACAGGGGGCAAGAGACCCAGTACTTC
CASSLGDRGQETQYF
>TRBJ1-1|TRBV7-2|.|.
TGTGCCAGCAGCTTATATGGGGGGGACACTGAAGCTTTCTTT
CASSLYGGDTEAFF
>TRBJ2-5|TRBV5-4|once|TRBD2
TGTGCCAGCAGCTTGAGGCGGGGGGGGTACCAAGAGACCCAGTACTTC
CASSLRRGGYQETQYF
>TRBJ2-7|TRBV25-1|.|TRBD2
TGTGCCAGCAGTGATTCCGGGACTAGAAACGAGCAGTACTTC
CASSDSGTRNEQYF
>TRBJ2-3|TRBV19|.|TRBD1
TGTGCCAGTAGTACCCGGACAGGGTATCGCTCAGATACGCAGTATTTT
CASSTRTGYRSDTQYF
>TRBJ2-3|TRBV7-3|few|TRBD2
TGTGCCAGCAGCCCCCTAGCGGACACAGATACGCAGTATTTT
CASSPLADTDTQYF